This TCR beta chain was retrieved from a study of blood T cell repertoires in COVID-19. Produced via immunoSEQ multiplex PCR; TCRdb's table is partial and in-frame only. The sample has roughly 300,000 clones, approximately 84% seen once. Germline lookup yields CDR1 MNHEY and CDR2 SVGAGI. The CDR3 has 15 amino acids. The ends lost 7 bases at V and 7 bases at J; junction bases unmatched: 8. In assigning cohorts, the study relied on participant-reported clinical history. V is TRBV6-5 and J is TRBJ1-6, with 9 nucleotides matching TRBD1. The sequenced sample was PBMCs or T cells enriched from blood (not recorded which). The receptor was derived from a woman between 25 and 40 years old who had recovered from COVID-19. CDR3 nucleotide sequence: TGTGCCAGCAACTACGGACAGGGGATGAATTCACCCCTCCACTTT. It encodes CASNYGQGMNSPLHF.